The clone carrying this TCR beta chain was picked up one time. The target antigen is unknown. This entry is derived from a study of CD8+CD57+ T cells in acquired aplastic anemia. Study-wide context: On average, sorted CD4+ and CD8+ cells gave roughly 2.9 ug of DNA. CD4+ reads averaged around 9.9 million in healthy donors. Findings and limits, study-wide: A significant difference in CD8+ Simpson's diversity between patients and controls was not found. A set of about 30 CD8+ CDR3 sequences was shared between patients and controls, and these sequences appeared highly expressed in patients.

TCR beta VDJ and CDR3 were profiled, and genomic DNA was the template. One entry per CDR3 protein, called by TCRdb with MiXCR from the reads. The sample yields 90,000 to 130,000 distinct CDR3 sequences, 50% to 65% seen once. This CDR3 is 15 amino acids long. Between the trimmed V and J ends, which lost 0 bases and 2 bases, there was a span of 11 bases. CDR1 is WNHNN and CDR2 is SYGVQD in the germline V gene (reference sequence). Sequences were obtained from sorted CD4+, CD8+, or CD8+CD57+ T cells (not recorded which) from PBMCs. This chain links TRBV10-1 with TRBJ2-7; maybe TRBD1 (5 bases). This TCR derives from a human donor in good health, serving as a control. This chain's CDR3 is CASSESGQGTYEQYF. The DNA of the CDR3 is TGCGCCAGCAGTGAGTCGGGCCAGGGAACCTACGAGCAGTACTTC.